Detailed here is one T cell receptor (beta chain). The antigen it binds to is not known. No base qualities exist here, and no much larger clone lies one base off it. This record belongs to a study of blood T cell repertoires in COVID-19 (TCRdb year 2020). Regarding the complete study: Collaborator samples came from the United States, Italy and Spain and covered acute and convalescent phases of COVID-19. The material from the prospective study consisted of cDNA or gDNA derived from T cells, B-cell-depleted T cells, or PBMCs. Subjects who had been exposed to COVID-19, were actively infected with it, or had recovered from it provided the deeply sampled blood TCRbeta repertoires that made up the dataset. A freely available public database, intended as a resource for researchers studying the immune response to SARS-CoV-2, is where the repertoires were released. The samples were drawn from two sources: the first 160 participants of the ongoing ImmuneRACE study, and about 1,300 subjects contributed by 6 global collaborators. The sample metadata nearly always contained a de-identified subject ID, COVID-19 status, age in years and sex. HLA class I and class II types, where available, came from metadata supplied by the sample provider rather than from assay-based typing.

The full study reports these points: How much clinical and demographic metadata was included differed by source and by participant, and the metadata was provided uncurated.

The collaborating institutions used their own protocols to collect whole blood in K2EDTA tubes. For TCRbeta analysis, collaborators shipped samples as frozen whole blood, isolated PBMCs, or DNA extracted from either of those sample types. There are 16 amino acids in the CDR3, from cysteine to phenylalanine inclusive. Only the CDR3 portion is preserved as DNA: 48 bases, with reading frame beginning at the first base. V is cut back by 4 bases and J by 2 bases, with 11 bases in the junction unmatched. From the germline V gene, CDR1 is SGHTS and CDR2 is YDEGEE. The immunoSEQ Assay, a bias-controlled multiplex PCR, was used to amplify TCRbeta CDR3 regions from genomic DNA. In the authors' own workflow: The number of nucleated cells in each sample was estimated from the amplification of reference gene primers within the assay. To quantify the absolute abundance of each unique TCRbeta CDR3 rearrangement, sequence reads were collapsed and filtered. For each sample, productive Simpson clonality was calculated as the square root of Simpson's diversity index over productive rearrangements. TCRdb holds this immuneACCESS table with in-frame rearrangements only. Some clones are missing; in checked studies, unresolved V genes explain under half, and the rest has no known cause. The DNA was the basis for D and trimming; V, J and clone size are from that table. The sample profile shows more than 250,000 clones; 88% of them were found once. The ten largest make up approximately 0.7% of the sample.

This TCR derives from a human donor in a cohort sampled during active COVID-19. The specimen sequenced was peripheral blood. The sequence joins TRBV5-8 to TRBJ1-2; 7 bases in the middle match TRBD1. The CDR3 has the sequence CASSLTGQWGNYGYTF. The nucleotide sequence reads as follows: TGTGCCAGCAGCCTTACGGGACAGTGGGGGAACTATGGCTACACCTTC. Outside the CDR3, residues come from the reference TRBV5-8 and TRBJ1-2 proteins, so the full variable domain is: EAGVTQSPTHLIKTRGQQATLRCSPISGHTSVYWYQQALGLGLQFLLWYDEGEERNRGNFPPRFSGRQFPNYSSELNVNALELEDSALYLCASSLTGQWGNYGYTFGSGTRLTVV.